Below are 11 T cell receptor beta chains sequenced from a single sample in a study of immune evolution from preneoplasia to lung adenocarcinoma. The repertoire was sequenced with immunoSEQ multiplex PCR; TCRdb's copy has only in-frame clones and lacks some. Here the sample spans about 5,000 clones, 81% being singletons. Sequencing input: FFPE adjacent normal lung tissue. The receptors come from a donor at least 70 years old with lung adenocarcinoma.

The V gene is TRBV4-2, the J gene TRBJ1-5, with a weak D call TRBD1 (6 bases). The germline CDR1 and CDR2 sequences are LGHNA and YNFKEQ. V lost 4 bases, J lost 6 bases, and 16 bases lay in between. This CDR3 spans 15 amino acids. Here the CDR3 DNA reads TGTGCCAGCAGCCGCGCAACAGGGAAGGGTCAGCCCCAGCATTTT. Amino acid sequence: CASSRATGKGQPQHF.

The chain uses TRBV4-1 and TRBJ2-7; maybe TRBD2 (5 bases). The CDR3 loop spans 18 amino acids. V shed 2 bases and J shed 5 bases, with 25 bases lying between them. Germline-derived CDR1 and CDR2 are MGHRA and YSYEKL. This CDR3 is CASSQPLLGPSRGHEQYF. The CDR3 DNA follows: TGCGCCAGCAGCCAACCCCTACTTGGCCCATCTCGAGGGCACGAGCAGTACTTC.

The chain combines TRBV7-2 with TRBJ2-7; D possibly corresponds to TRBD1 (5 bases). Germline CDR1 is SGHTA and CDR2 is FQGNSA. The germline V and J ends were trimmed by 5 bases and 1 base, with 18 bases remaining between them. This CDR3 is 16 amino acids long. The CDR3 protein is CASSPGSRVGSYEQYF. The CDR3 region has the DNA TGTGCCAGCAGCCCAGGGTCCCGAGTGGGATCCTACGAGCAGTACTTC.

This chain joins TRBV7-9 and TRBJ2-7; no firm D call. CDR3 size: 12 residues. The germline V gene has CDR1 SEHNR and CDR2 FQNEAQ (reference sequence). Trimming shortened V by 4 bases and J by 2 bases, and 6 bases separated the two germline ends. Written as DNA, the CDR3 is TGTGCCAGCAGCTCTGGGGCCTACGAGCAGTACTTC. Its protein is CASSSGAYEQYF.

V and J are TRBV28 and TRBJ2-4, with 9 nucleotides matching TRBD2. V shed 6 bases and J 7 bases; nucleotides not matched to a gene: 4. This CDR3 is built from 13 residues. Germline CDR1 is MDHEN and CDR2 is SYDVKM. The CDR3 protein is CASSPGLANIQYF. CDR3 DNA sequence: TGTGCCAGCAGCCCGGGACTAGCTAACATTCAGTACTTC.

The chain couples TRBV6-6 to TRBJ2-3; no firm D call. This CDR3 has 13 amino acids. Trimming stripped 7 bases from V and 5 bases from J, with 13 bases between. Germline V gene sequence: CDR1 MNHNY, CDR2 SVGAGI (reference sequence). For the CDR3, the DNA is TGTGCCAGCATTAGGTCGATAGAAGATACGCAGTATTTT. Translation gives CASIRSIEDTQYF.

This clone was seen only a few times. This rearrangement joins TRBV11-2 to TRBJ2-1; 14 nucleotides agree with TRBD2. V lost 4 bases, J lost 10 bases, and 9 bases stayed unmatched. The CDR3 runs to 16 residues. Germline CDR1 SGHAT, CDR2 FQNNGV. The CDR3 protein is CASSSLGTSGSGEQFF. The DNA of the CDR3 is TGTGCCAGCAGCTCCCTAGGGACTAGCGGGAGTGGAGAGCAGTTCTTC.

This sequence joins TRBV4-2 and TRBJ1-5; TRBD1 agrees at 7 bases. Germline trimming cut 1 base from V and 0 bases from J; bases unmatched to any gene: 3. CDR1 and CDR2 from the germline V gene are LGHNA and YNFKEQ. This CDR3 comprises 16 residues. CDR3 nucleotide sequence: TGTGCCAGCAGCCAAGGAGGGGGCTCTAGCAATCAGCCCCAGCATTTT. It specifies CASSQGGGSSNQPQHF.

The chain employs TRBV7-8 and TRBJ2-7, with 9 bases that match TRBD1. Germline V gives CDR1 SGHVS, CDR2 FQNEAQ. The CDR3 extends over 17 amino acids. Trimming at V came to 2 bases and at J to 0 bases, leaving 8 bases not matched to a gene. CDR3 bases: TGTGCCAGCAGCTTAAAAGGGGCGGACAGGGGCTCCTACGAGCAGTACTTC. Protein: CASSLKGADRGSYEQYF. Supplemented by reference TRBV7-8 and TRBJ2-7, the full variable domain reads GAGVSQSPRYKVAKRGQDVALRCDPISGHVSLFWYQQALGQGPEFLTYFQNEAQLDKSGLPSDRFFAERPEGSVSTLKIQRTQQEDSAVYLCASSLKGADRGSYEQYFGPGTRLTVT.

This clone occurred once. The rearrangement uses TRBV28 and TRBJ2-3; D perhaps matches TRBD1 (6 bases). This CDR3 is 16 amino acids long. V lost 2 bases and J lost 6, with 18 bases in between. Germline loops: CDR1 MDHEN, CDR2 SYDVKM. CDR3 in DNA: TGTGCCAGCAGTTTAGTCTCCCGACAGGTGACGGATACGCAGTATTTT. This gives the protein CASSLVSRQVTDTQYF.

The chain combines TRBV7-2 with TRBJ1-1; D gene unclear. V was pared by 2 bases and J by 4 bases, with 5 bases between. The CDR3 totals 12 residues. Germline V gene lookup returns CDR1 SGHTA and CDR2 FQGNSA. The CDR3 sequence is CASSLFGTEAFF. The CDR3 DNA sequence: TGTGCCAGCAGCTTATTCGGCACTGAAGCTTTCTTT.